Listed here is a single T cell receptor beta chain. What it binds is not known. Using CD45RO/CCR7/CD25/CD127/CD95/CD27, CD4+ naive, central memory, regulatory and stem cell-like memory cells were sorted. The data are from a study of beta chain features in type 1 diabetes. Since all of the isolated RNA was reverse transcribed, expressed TCRB transcripts were what got sequenced. Naive, central memory and regulatory T cell samples came to a mean of about 4 million reads. The data were produced by immunoSEQ multiplex PCR, yet TCRdb's version contains in-frame clones alone and is incomplete. Of 250,000 or so clones detected, roughly 20% appear once; the ten largest clones hold 0.028%. The V end lost 5 bases, the J end lost 2 bases, and 13 bases lay between the germline ends. Germline V gives CDR1 MGHDK, CDR2 SYGVNS. CDR3 size: 15 residues. Study-wide findings and caveats: Researchers report that Type 1 diabetes patients had moderately but significantly shorter TCRB CDR3s across all four CD4+ subsets.

This chain links TRBV25-1 with TRBJ2-4; a weak D match, TRBD1 (6 bases). The specimen was naive CD4+ T cells from blood. This sequence originates from a woman aged 40-49 years with type 1 diabetes. The CDR3 spells CASSTTQGPKNIQYF. DNA of the CDR3: TGTGCCAGCAGTACCACACAGGGCCCCAAAAACATTCAGTACTTC.